This TCR beta chain was captured in a study of blood T cell repertoires in COVID-19. Study in general: The United States, Italy and Spain provided the acute and convalescent COVID-19 samples. Sample material is recorded as cDNA or gDNA derived from T cells, B-cell-depleted T cells, or PBMCs.

Under the authors' procedure: Amplified reference gene primers provided the basis for estimating nucleated cell counts. Assay: immunoSEQ multiplex PCR; the TCRdb copy retains only in-frame clones and omits some. That table is the source of V, J and clone size, and D and trimming were worked out from the DNA. Among 52,000 or so clones, around 76% were seen once, and the ten largest hold approximately 24%. Germline loops: CDR1 LNHDA, CDR2 SQIVND (reference sequence). V gave up 8 bases and J gave up 1 base, with 17 bases separating them. CDR3 length: 15 amino acids. The material sequenced was peripheral blood. The receptor was isolated from a man in his fifties or sixties with active or convalescent COVID-19. The chain joins TRBV19 to TRBJ1-1, with D possibly being TRBD1 (5 bases). CDR3 sequence: CASLGWGTGNTEAFF. The CDR3 bases are TGTGCCAGTCTTGGGTGGGGAACAGGGAACACTGAAGCTTTCTTT.